Reported below is one T cell receptor beta chain. Its antigen remains unidentified. V gave up 7 bases and J gave up 2 bases; unmatched junction bases: 4. The CDR3 is 13 amino acids. Germline V lookup: CDR1 WNHNN, CDR2 SYGVQD (reference sequence). The data belong to a study of cytomegalovirus exposure and HLA in healthy donors. General study points: Most TCR sequences showed up rarely, but some public TCRs showed up in many donors.

It was with 60 Vbeta and 13 Jbeta primers that the PCR ran. The table came from immunoSEQ multiplex PCR; TCRdb's copy has only in-frame clones and leaves some out. The sample contains more than 150,000 clones, about 88% of which appear only once. The sample comprised PBMCs. The chain is built from TRBV10-1 and TRBJ2-5; 7 positions match TRBD1. The source of this sequence is a girl under three years old in good health and CMV-seronegative. CDR3 protein: CASKGQQQETQYF. The CDR3 coding sequence is TGCGCCAGCAAGGGACAGCAGCAAGAGACCCAGTACTTC.